Following are 27 T cell receptor beta chains from one sample sequenced in a study of identical twins. TCRdb re-analysed the 5' RACE reads in MiXCR, keeping a single row per CDR3 protein. The sample carries 240,000 or so distinct CDR3 sequences, roughly 13% recorded once. A further study also used this sample, focusing on yellow fever vaccine responses in identical twins.

Sequenced material: memory (CD45RO+) T cells sorted from blood. The receptor set was obtained from a woman aged 18-29 years in good health.

This clonotype was seen only a few times. The V call is TRBV20-1, the J call TRBJ2-7, with TRBD1 matching over 12 bases. V lost 7 bases to trimming and J lost 6 bases; unmatched junction nucleotides: 7. The CDR3 is 13 amino acids. Germline V gene lookup returns CDR1 DFQATT and CDR2 SNEGSKA (reference sequence). This CDR3 is CSGWGQGAREQYF. The CDR3 bases are TGCAGTGGGTGGGGACAGGGGGCCCGCGAGCAGTACTTC.

This sequence joins TRBV27 and TRBJ2-7; D is ambiguous. Deletions cut 7 bases from V and 7 bases from J, with 11 bases between. This CDR3 contains 11 residues. The germline gives CDR1 MNHEY, CDR2 SMNVEV (reference sequence). CDR3 region: CASTHLGEQYF. Here the CDR3 DNA reads TGTGCCAGCACCCACTTGGGAGAGCAGTACTTC.

The CDR3 reads CASSQEGDNSPLHF. The CDR3 nucleotides are TGCGCCAGCAGCCAAGAAGGTGATAATTCACCCCTCCACTTT. The genes are TRBV4-3 and TRBJ1-6; D remains unclear. This CDR3 has 14 amino acids. The V gene's germline CDR1 is LGHNA and CDR2 YSLEER. Trimming pared 0 bases from V and 5 bases from J, leaving 5 bases between.

This clonotype was counted only a few times. This chain connects TRBV12-3 or TRBV12-4 to TRBJ2-2; tentative D call: TRBD1 (5 bases). Trimming left V 1 base short and J 4 bases short, with 16 bases between. CDR3 size: 17 residues. Written as DNA, the CDR3 is TGTGCCAGCAGTTTAGGGAACAAGGGGCTGGGCACCGGGGAGCTGTTTTTT. Translated, it gives CASSLGNKGLGTGELFF.

This rearrangement joins TRBV5-4 to TRBJ2-5; D remains ambiguous. CDR1 and CDR2 (germline): SGHNT, YYREEE (reference sequence). Trimming cost V 4 bases and J 10 bases, with 17 bases left between them. The CDR3 is 13 residues long. CDR3 sequence reads: CASSVRLGVVQYF. CDR3 coding DNA: TGTGCCAGCAGCGTAAGACTTGGGGTGGTCCAGTACTTC.

The sample holds a few counts of this clonotype. The V gene is TRBV4-2, the J gene TRBJ2-7; 11 bases are shared with TRBD1. With 4 bases clipped from V and 9 bases from J, the junction kept 11 bases outside the gene matches. Germline CDR1 LGHNA, CDR2 YNFKEQ. The CDR3 extends over 15 amino acids. CDR3 sequence (DNA): TGTGCCAGCAGCCCCCAAGGGGACAGGGGGGTCGCGCAGTACTTC. This gives the protein CASSPQGDRGVAQYF.

This clonotype occurred a few times. V gene TRBV16 combines with J gene TRBJ2-7; D may match TRBD1 or TRBD2 (6 bases each). Trimming left V 3 bases short and J 7 bases short, with 13 bases between. This CDR3 spans 13 amino acids. Germline V CDR1 and CDR2: KGHSY, FQNENV. CDR3 loop: CASSQRERGEQYF. CDR3 DNA: TGTGCCAGCAGCCAGCGGGAAAGGGGGGAGCAGTACTTC.

This clonotype has a handful of counts. V and J are TRBV28 and TRBJ1-1; D remains unclear. The germline gives CDR1 MDHEN, CDR2 SYDVKM. The CDR3 covers 14 residues. Trimming took 3 bases from V and 1 from J, leaving 9 bases between them. The DNA for the CDR3 is TGTGCCAGCAGTTTGGTCATGAGGAACACTGAAGCTTTCTTT. Translating it yields CASSLVMRNTEAFF.

This chain connects TRBV28 to TRBJ2-1, with no clear D. The germline V and J ends were trimmed by 2 bases and 10 bases, with 3 bases remaining between them. CDR1 and CDR2 (germline): MDHEN, SYDVKM. This CDR3 has 10 residues. CDR3 DNA: TGTGCCAGCAGTTTACGAGAGCAGTTCTTC. Its translation: CASSLREQFF.

This clonotype showed up many times. The chain recombines TRBV7-2 with TRBJ2-7; 10 positions match TRBD1. The trim removed 5 bases at V and 1 base at J, leaving 8 bases unmatched. Germline CDR1 reads SGHTA; CDR2 reads FQGNSA. The CDR3 spans 16 residues. CDR3 nucleotides: TGTGCCAGCAGCCCCTTCGGGACAGGGGTTTCCTACGAGCAGTACTTC. Amino acid sequence: CASSPFGTGVSYEQYF.

The rearrangement joins TRBV3-1 to TRBJ2-2, with TRBD1 as a possible D gene (5 bases). Germline CDR1 reads LGHDT; CDR2 reads YNNKEL (reference sequence). CDR3 length equals 16 residues. Trimming removed 3 bases at V and 1 base at J, with 12 bases between. CDR3 nucleotide sequence: TGTGCCAGCAGCCATGAGGACAACCGGAACACCGGGGAGCTGTTTTTT. This translates into CASSHEDNRNTGELFF.

This clonotype was detected only a few times. The V gene is TRBV28, the J gene TRBJ2-1, with 10 nucleotides matching TRBD1. V lost 2 bases and J lost 8; bases outside the gene matches: 9. This CDR3 has 16 amino acids. Germline CDR1 and CDR2: MDHEN and SYDVKM. CDR3: CASSLHGTGVMDEQFF. CDR3 sequence (DNA): TGTGCCAGCAGTTTACACGGGACAGGGGTTATGGATGAGCAGTTCTTC.

This clonotype was recorded many times. This rearrangement joins TRBV28 to TRBJ2-7; D is ambiguous. Germline CDR1 MDHEN, CDR2 SYDVKM. The CDR3 contains 12 residues. Trimming took 6 bases from V and 2 from J, leaving 8 bases between them. CDR3 nucleotide sequence: TGTGCCAGCAGAGCAGGACCCTACGAGCAGTACTTC. Translating it yields CASRAGPYEQYF.

The chain joins TRBV6-1 to TRBJ1-1; D not certain. Per germline, CDR1 MNHNS and CDR2 SASEGT. Trimming left V 3 bases short and J 6 bases short, with 8 bases between. The CDR3 runs to 12 residues. This CDR3 is CASSDPGAEAFF. In DNA form, the CDR3 reads TGTGCCAGCAGTGACCCTGGCGCTGAAGCTTTCTTT.

This clonotype was seen a few times. The chain employs TRBV10-3 and TRBJ1-2, with D perhaps TRBD1 (5 bases). This CDR3 has 14 amino acids. V was pared by 5 bases and J by 2 bases, with 12 bases between. CDR1 ENHRY and CDR2 SYGVKD come from the germline V gene. In DNA form, the CDR3 reads TGTGCCATCAGTTCGGGACCCCCCAACTATGGCTACACCTTC. Translated, it gives CAISSGPPNYGYTF.

This clonotype was detected only a few times. V is TRBV27 and J is TRBJ2-3; the D gene is possibly TRBD2 (5 bases). Germline lookup yields CDR1 MNHEY and CDR2 SMNVEV (reference sequence). Trimming stripped 7 bases from V and 1 base from J, with 15 bases between. The CDR3 runs 15 residues. CDR3 residues: CASNPLAHGTDTQYF. The DNA for the CDR3 is TGTGCCAGCAACCCTCTAGCTCACGGCACAGATACGCAGTATTTT.

The chain joins TRBV7-9 to TRBJ2-7; 8 bases align to TRBD1. The CDR3 runs 15 residues. V lost 5 bases, J lost 3 bases, and 9 bases stayed unmatched. Germline CDR1 reads SEHNR; CDR2 reads FQNEAQ (reference sequence). In DNA form, the CDR3 reads TGTGCCAGCAGCCCTACCGACAGGGGAGGCTACGAGCAGTACTTC. Translated, it gives CASSPTDRGGYEQYF.

This clonotype was observed a few times. The chain employs TRBV5-1 and TRBJ2-7, with unresolved D. V was cut by 0 bases and J by 3 bases, with 13 bases left in between. The CDR3 is made up of 15 amino acids. The V gene's germline CDR1 is SGHRS and CDR2 YFSETQ. The CDR3 region has the DNA TGCGCCAGCAGCTTGGCCCCCGGGCTTCACTACGAGCAGTACTTC. Translating gives CASSLAPGLHYEQYF. Full variable domain (remainder filled in from reference TRBV5-1 and TRBJ2-7): KAGVTQTPRYLIKTRGQQVTLSCSPISGHRSVSWYQQTPGQGLQFLFEYFSETQRNKGNFPGRFSGRQFSNSRSEMNVSTLELGDSALYLCASSLAPGLHYEQYFGPGTRLTVT.

V gene TRBV20-1 combines with J gene TRBJ1-1; no reliable D call. Germline CDR1 is DFQATT and CDR2 is SNEGSKA (reference sequence). V lost 0 bases and J lost 3, with 11 bases in between. The CDR3 covers 14 residues. The DNA for the CDR3 is TGCAGTGCTAGAGATCCCCAATCTTACACTGAAGCTTTCTTT. It specifies CSARDPQSYTEAFF.

This clonotype turned up a few times. V is TRBV7-9 and J is TRBJ1-2; 7 nucleotides match TRBD1. V was clipped by 4 bases and J by 8 bases; unmatched bases: 16. Germline-derived CDR1 and CDR2 are SEHNR and FQNEAQ (reference sequence). The CDR3 spans 16 residues. The CDR3 DNA reads TGTGCCAGCAGCTCCCTCTCGTCAACAGGGGAAGGCGGCTACACCTTC. As protein: CASSSLSSTGEGGYTF.

The rearrangement links TRBV5-1 to TRBJ1-2; TRBD1 aligns across 8 bases. The CDR3 sequence is 15 residues long. CDR1 is SGHRS, CDR2 YFSETQ, per germline. V lost 4 bases to trimming and J lost 8 bases; unmatched junction nucleotides: 13. The CDR3 here is CASSHPDRERGGYTF. The CDR3 nucleotides read TGCGCCAGCAGCCACCCGGACAGGGAGAGGGGCGGCTACACCTTC.

This CDR3 reads CASSPRTGTLDYGYTF. DNA for the CDR3: TGTGCCAGCAGCCCCCGGACCGGGACGCTAGATTATGGCTACACCTTC. V gene TRBV6-1 combines with J gene TRBJ1-2; tentative D call: TRBD1 (5 bases). The germline V gene has CDR1 MNHNS and CDR2 SASEGT. The CDR3 runs to 16 residues. Trimming pared 6 bases from V and 5 bases from J, leaving 22 bases between.

The rearrangement joins TRBV28 to TRBJ1-1, with D hard to call. The germline V gene has CDR1 MDHEN and CDR2 SYDVKM. The V end was cut by 10 bases, the J end by 1 base, with 7 bases between. CDR3 length equals 11 residues. CDR3 DNA: TGTGCCACCGATAGGAACACTGAAGCTTTCTTT. Encoded protein: CATDRNTEAFF.

This sequence joins TRBV5-1 and TRBJ2-7; 7 bases are a match to TRBD2. V lost 2 bases, J lost 4 bases, and 3 bases stayed unmatched. Germline V gives CDR1 SGHRS, CDR2 YFSETQ. This CDR3 region has 13 residues. CDR3 amino acids: CASSFSSGYEQYF. Written as DNA, the CDR3 is TGCGCCAGCAGCTTCTCTAGCGGTTACGAGCAGTACTTC.

V usage is TRBV20-1 and J usage is TRBJ2-7; no definite D call. In germline, CDR1 is DFQATT, CDR2 SNEGSKA (reference sequence). This CDR3 comprises 15 residues. V lost 0 bases, J lost 3 bases, and 15 bases lay in between. The DNA for the CDR3 is TGCAGTGCTAGAGATGTCGTCGGGCAGGACTACGAGCAGTACTTC. Translation: CSARDVVGQDYEQYF.

CDR3 amino acids: CASSRTSGSKGTDTQYF. In DNA form, the CDR3 reads TGTGCCAGCAGCCGGACTAGCGGGAGCAAGGGGACAGATACGCAGTATTTT. The chain couples TRBV5-4 to TRBJ2-3; 13 nucleotides agree with TRBD2. V was pared by 4 bases and J by 3 bases, with 8 bases of the junction left unmatched. Germline CDR1 and CDR2: SGHNT and YYREEE (reference sequence). The CDR3 has 17 amino acids.

This clonotype was seen only a few times. The chain has TRBV2 and TRBJ2-5; tentatively, D is TRBD1 or TRBD2 (7 bases each). The V end was cut by 2 bases, the J end by 5 bases, with 15 bases between. The germline gives CDR1 SNHLY, CDR2 FYNNEI. This CDR3 has 15 residues. Written as DNA, the CDR3 is TGTGCCAGCAGTGAAAGGGAGGGGGCGGGGGAGACCCAGTACTTC. Protein sequence: CASSEREGAGETQYF.